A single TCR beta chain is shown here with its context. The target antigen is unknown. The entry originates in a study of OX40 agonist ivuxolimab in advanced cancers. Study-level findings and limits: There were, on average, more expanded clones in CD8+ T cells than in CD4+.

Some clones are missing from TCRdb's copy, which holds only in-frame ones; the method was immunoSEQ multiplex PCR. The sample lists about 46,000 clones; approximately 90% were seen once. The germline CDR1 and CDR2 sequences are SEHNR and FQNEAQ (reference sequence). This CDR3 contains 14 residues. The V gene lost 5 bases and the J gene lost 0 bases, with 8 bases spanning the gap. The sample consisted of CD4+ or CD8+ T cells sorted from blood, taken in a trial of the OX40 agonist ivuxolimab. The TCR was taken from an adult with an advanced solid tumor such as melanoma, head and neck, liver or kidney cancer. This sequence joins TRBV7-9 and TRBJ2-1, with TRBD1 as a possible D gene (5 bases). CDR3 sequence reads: CASSVQGSYNEQFF. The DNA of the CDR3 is TGTGCCAGCAGCGTTCAGGGCTCCTACAATGAGCAGTTCTTC.